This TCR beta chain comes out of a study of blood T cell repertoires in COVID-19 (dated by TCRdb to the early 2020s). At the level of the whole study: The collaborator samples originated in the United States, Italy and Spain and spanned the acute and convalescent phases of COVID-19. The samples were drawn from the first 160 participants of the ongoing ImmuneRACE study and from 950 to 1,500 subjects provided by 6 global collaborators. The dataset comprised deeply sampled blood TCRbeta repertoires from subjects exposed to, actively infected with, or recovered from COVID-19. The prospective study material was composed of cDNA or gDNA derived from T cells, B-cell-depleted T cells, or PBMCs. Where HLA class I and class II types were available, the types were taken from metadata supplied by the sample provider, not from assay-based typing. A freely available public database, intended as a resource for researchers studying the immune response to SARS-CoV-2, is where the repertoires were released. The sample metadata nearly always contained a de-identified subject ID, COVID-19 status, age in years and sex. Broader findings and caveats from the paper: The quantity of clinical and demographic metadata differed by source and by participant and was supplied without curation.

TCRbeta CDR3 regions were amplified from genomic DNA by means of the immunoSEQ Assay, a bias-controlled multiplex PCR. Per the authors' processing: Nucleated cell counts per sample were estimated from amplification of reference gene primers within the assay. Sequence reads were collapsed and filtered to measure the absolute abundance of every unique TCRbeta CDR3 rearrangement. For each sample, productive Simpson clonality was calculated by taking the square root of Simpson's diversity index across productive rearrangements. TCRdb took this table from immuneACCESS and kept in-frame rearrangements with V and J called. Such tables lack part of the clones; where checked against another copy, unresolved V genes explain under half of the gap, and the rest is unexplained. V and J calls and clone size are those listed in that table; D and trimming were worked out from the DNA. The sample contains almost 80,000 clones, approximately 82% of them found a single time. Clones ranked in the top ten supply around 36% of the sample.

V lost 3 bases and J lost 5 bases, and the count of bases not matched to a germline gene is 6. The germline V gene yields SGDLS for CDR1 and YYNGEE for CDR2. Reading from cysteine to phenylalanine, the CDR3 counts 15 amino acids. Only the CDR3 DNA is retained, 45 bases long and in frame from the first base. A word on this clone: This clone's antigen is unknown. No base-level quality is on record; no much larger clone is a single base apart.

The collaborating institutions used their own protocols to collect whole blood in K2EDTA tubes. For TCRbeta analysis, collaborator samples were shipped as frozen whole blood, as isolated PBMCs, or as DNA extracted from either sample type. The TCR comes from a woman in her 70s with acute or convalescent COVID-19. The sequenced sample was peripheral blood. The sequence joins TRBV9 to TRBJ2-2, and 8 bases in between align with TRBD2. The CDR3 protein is CASSAFSGSTGELFF. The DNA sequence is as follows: TGTGCCAGCAGCGCATTCAGCGGGAGTACCGGGGAGCTGTTTTTT.